This entry features one T cell receptor beta chain sequence. The table lists this clone with a count of one. No cognate antigen has been identified for it. No base qualities exist here, and no much larger clone lies one base off it. Library prep was done by the immunoSEQ multiplex PCR assay. The immuneACCESS repertoire file appears here via TCRdb, limited to in-frame rearrangements. These files lack a portion of the clones; in checked studies, under half of the deficit traces to unresolved V genes, and the cause of the others is not known. The sample records more than 95,000 clones, 95% of which are singletons. The ten largest clones capture around 0.21% of the sample. This specimen belongs to a study of technical replicates of blood from four donors (TCRdb year 2017). The CDR3 runs 15 amino acids, cysteine and phenylalanine included. Kept here is only the CDR3 DNA, which spans 45 bases and is read in frame from base 1. Relative to germline, V is 6 bases shorter and J is 1 base shorter, with 12 bases between their ends. Taken from the germline V gene, the CDR1 and CDR2 loops are MNHEY and SVGAGI.

This receptor was obtained from a human donor in good health. The chain links TRBV6-5 with TRBJ2-2; the D gene is possibly TRBD1, with 6 bases matching. Sequenced input: T cells isolated from PBMCs. CDR3 reads: CASRGQSGNTGELFF. The nucleotide sequence reads TGTGCCAGCAGGGGACAATCCGGGAACACCGGGGAGCTGTTTTTT.